This TCR beta chain derives from a study of blood T cell repertoires in COVID-19. Participant ages covered roughly 18 to 89 years across 24 US areas. Germline V gives CDR1 PRHDT, CDR2 FYEKMQ (reference sequence). Trimming stripped 2 bases from V and 1 base from J, with 12 bases between. This CDR3 region has 16 residues. Original processing notes: Amplifying reference gene primers gave estimates of nucleated cell counts. Some clones are missing from TCRdb's copy, which holds only in-frame ones; the method was immunoSEQ multiplex PCR. V, J and clone size are those of that table, while D and trimming were read from the DNA. Of roughly 250,000 clones listed, about nine tenths are singletons.

The specimen sequenced was PBMCs or T cells enriched from blood (not recorded which). The chain is built from TRBV13 and TRBJ1-5; perhaps TRBD1 as D (5 bases). The sequence was obtained from a woman aged 25 to 39 with acute COVID-19. CDR3 region: CASSLRSQGSNQPQHF. CDR3 DNA: TGTGCCAGCAGCTTAAGGAGCCAGGGAAGCAATCAGCCCCAGCATTTT.